The 21 T cell receptor beta chains presented below share a single source sample, sequenced in a study of CD8+ T cells in alopecia areata. For roughly five patients taking part in the biomarker study, CD4+ cells were further sorted into CD25+CD127- cells. As the sequencing template, cDNA was produced by extracting RNA and reverse transcribing it. Data came from immunoSEQ multiplex PCR; TCRdb stores just in-frame clones and leaves some out. The sample records around 36,000 clones, roughly 53% being singletons. The sample comprised CD4+ Tregs sorted from blood. Every receptor here comes from a human donor with alopecia areata.

The CDR3: CASSASLDGLYEQYF. CDR3 nucleotides: TGTGCCAGCAGTGCTAGTCTCGACGGACTCTACGAGCAGTACTTC. This chain uses TRBV27 with TRBJ2-7; a weak D match, TRBD2 (5 bases). Per germline, CDR1 MNHEY and CDR2 SMNVEV (reference sequence). CDR3 length equals 15 residues. Trimming left V 5 bases short and J 3 bases short, with 17 bases between.

This clone was detected only a few times. The V call is TRBV4-1, the J call TRBJ2-7; D unclear. The CDR3 runs to 14 residues. V shed 0 bases and J shed 3 bases, with 9 bases lying between them. The germline V gene has CDR1 MGHRA and CDR2 YSYEKL. Here the CDR3 reads CASSQDLSFYEQYF. CDR3 DNA: TGCGCCAGCAGCCAAGATTTGTCCTTCTACGAGCAGTACTTC.

This clone has more than one count but fewer than ten. The V and J genes are TRBV27 and TRBJ2-3; 7 nucleotides line up with TRBD2. The V segment lost 6 bases and the J segment 5 bases; nucleotides outside the gene matches: 11. Germline assignment: CDR1 MNHEY and CDR2 SMNVEV (reference sequence). The CDR3 runs to 15 residues. The DNA of the CDR3 is TGTGCCAGCAGATCCCCTGGGACTAATATAGATACGCAGTATTTT. Translation: CASRSPGTNIDTQYF.

This clone has only one observation. The chain carries TRBV7-8 and TRBJ2-2; D perhaps matches TRBD2 (6 bases). Germline lookup yields CDR1 SGHVS and CDR2 FQNEAQ. The ends were cut back, 8 bases at V and 4 bases at J, with 17 bases in the middle. The CDR3 sequence is 15 residues long. The CDR3 loop reads CASRTGVLRTGELFF. Here the CDR3 DNA reads TGTGCCAGCCGGACGGGGGTTCTACGCACCGGGGAGCTGTTTTTT.

The gene calls are TRBV7-9 and TRBJ2-3, with D possibly TRBD2 on 5 matching bases. Germline V gene lookup returns CDR1 SEHNR and CDR2 FQNEAQ (reference sequence). V was shortened by 2 bases and J by 4 bases, with 10 bases between the two germline ends. This CDR3 spans 14 amino acids. The CDR3 protein is CASSLTSSSDTQYF. CDR3 bases: TGTGCCAGCAGCTTAACTAGTTCTTCAGATACGCAGTATTTT.

This clone was seen more than once but under ten times. The chain combines TRBV5-4 with TRBJ2-2; D possibly corresponds to TRBD1 (6 bases). The CDR3 totals 14 residues. Germline CDR1 and CDR2: SGHNT and YYREEE (reference sequence). The V end was cut by 1 base, the J end by 7 bases, with 11 bases between. CDR3 amino acids: CASSLTGIHGELFF. The CDR3, as DNA: TGTGCCAGCAGCTTGACAGGGATACACGGGGAGCTGTTTTTT.

J is TRBJ1-5 and V is TRBV7-6; the match to TRBD1 covers 10 bases. V was clipped by 5 bases and J by 7 bases; unmatched bases: 2. The CDR3 is 13 amino acids. The germline V gene has CDR1 SGHVS and CDR2 FNYEAQ. The CDR3 DNA sequence: TGTGCCAGCAGCCGGGGACAGGGGCAGCCCCAGCATTTT. The encoded protein is CASSRGQGQPQHF. The full variable domain, its missing parts supplied by reference TRBV7-6 and TRBJ1-5, is GAGVSQSPRYKVTKRGQDVALRCDPISGHVSLYWYRQALGQGPEFLTYFNYEAQQDKSGLPNDRFSAERPEGSISTLTIQRTEQRDSAMYRCASSRGQGQPQHFGDGTRLSIL.

J is TRBJ2-6 and V is TRBV28; 7 bases fit TRBD1. Losses at the gene ends were 4 bases for V and 2 bases for J; bases not matched to a gene: 2. Looked up from germline, CDR1 is MDHEN and CDR2 is SYDVKM. The CDR3 covers 15 residues. The CDR3 spells CASSSQGAGANVLTF. CDR3 coding DNA: TGTGCCAGCAGTTCCCAGGGGGCTGGGGCCAACGTCCTGACTTTC. The entire variable domain, with the rest obtained from reference TRBV28 and TRBJ2-6, is as follows: DVKVTQSSRYLVKRTGEKVFLECVQDMDHENMFWYRQDPGLGLRLIYFSYDVKMKEKGDIPEGYSVSREKKERFSLILESASTNQTSMYLCASSSQGAGANVLTFGAGSRLTVL.

The chain joins TRBV14 to TRBJ1-6; D is undetermined. Trimming cost V 0 bases and J 9 bases, with 6 bases left between them. Germline V gene lookup returns CDR1 SGHDN and CDR2 FVKESK. The length of the CDR3 is 13 residues. CDR3 nucleotide sequence: TGTGCCAGCAGCCAAGATTTAGGTTCACCCCTCCACTTT. Amino acid sequence: CASSQDLGSPLHF.

This clone was counted a single time. This rearrangement joins TRBV5-1 to TRBJ1-2, with 12 bases fitting TRBD1. CDR1 is SGHRS and CDR2 is YFSETQ in the germline V gene. After removal of 0 bases from V and 7 bases from J, the junction contained 4 bases not matched to a gene. The CDR3 contains 15 residues. The CDR3 is CASSLVGTGGGGYTF. As DNA, the CDR3 is TGCGCCAGCAGCTTGGTCGGGACAGGGGGCGGTGGCTACACCTTC.

This chain links TRBV18 with TRBJ2-7; 8 bases match TRBD2. This CDR3 is 13 amino acids long. CDR1 and CDR2 from the germline V gene are KGHSH and LQKENI. V dropped 3 bases and J dropped 6; count of bases not matched to a gene: 4. CDR3 bases: TGTGCCAGCTCACCCGGGGGGGGAGGCGAGCAGTACTTC. It translates to CASSPGGGGEQYF.

The rearrangement links TRBV5-4 to TRBJ2-1, with 8 bases that match TRBD2. V lost 5 bases, J lost 9 bases, and 16 bases stayed unmatched. Germline lookup yields CDR1 SGHNT and CDR2 YYREEE (reference sequence). The length of the CDR3 is 16 residues. In DNA, the CDR3 is TGTGCCAGCAGGTACGCTCCGGGACTAGTGGGTGTTGAGCAGTTCTTC. Protein product: CASRYAPGLVGVEQFF.

This clone is medium-sized (0.01 to 0.1%) in the sample. This chain uses TRBV7-2 with TRBJ2-5, with TRBD2 matching 9 bases. Germline V gives CDR1 SGHTA, CDR2 FQGNSA. V lost 3 bases, J lost 3 bases, and 11 bases stayed unmatched. The CDR3 loop spans 17 amino acids. Here the CDR3 DNA reads TGTGCCAGCAGCTTGGGGCCGCGGGGGGGCCTGAAAGAGACCCAGTACTTC. Its protein is CASSLGPRGGLKETQYF. The variable domain in full, completed from reference TRBV7-2 and TRBJ2-5, reads GAGVSQSPSNKVTEKGKDVELRCDPISGHTALYWYRQSLGQGLEFLIYFQGNSAPDKSGLPSDRFSAERTGGSVSTLTIQRTQQEDSAVYLCASSLGPRGGLKETQYFGPGTRLLVL.

The gene calls are TRBV18 and TRBJ1-1; D unresolved. Germline CDR1 reads KGHSH; CDR2 reads LQKENI. The CDR3 is 15 residues long. The V and J ends lost 6 bases and 1 base respectively, with 15 bases between them. The chain's CDR3 is CASSPLPVGNTEAFF. The CDR3 coding sequence is TGTGCCAGCTCTCCCCTCCCGGTGGGGAACACTGAAGCTTTCTTT. Full variable domain (outside the CDR3, taken from reference TRBV18 and TRBJ1-1): NAGVMQNPRHLVRRRGQEARLRCSPMKGHSHVYWYRQLPEEGLKFMVYLQKENIIDESGMPKERFSAEFPKEGPSILRIQQVVRGDSAAYFCASSPLPVGNTEAFFGQGTRLTVV.

V is TRBV29-1 and J is TRBJ2-1; D gene uncertain. Trimming shortened V by 3 bases and J by 0 bases, and 9 bases separated the two germline ends. The CDR3 has 14 amino acids. The germline V gene encodes CDR1 SQVTM and CDR2 ANQGSEA. The DNA of the CDR3 is TGCAGCGTTGACGATGTTGGCTCCTACAATGAGCAGTTCTTC. Its translation is CSVDDVGSYNEQFF.

The genes are TRBV7-9 and TRBJ2-1, with 10 positions matching TRBD2. V was pared by 6 bases and J by 9 bases, with 11 bases of the junction left unmatched. Germline CDR1 is SEHNR and CDR2 is FQNEAQ (reference sequence). This CDR3 spans 15 amino acids. The CDR3 coding sequence is TGTGCCAGCAGTTATCGGCTAGCGGGGGAGGGTGAGCAGTTCTTC. This codes for CASSYRLAGEGEQFF.

This chain links TRBV13 with TRBJ1-1, with D unresolved. Deletions cut 4 bases from V and 2 bases from J, with 11 bases between. Germline-derived CDR1 and CDR2 are PRHDT and FYEKMQ (reference sequence). The CDR3 spans 14 residues. The CDR3 loop reads CASSSSYANTEAFF. CDR3 in DNA: TGTGCCAGCAGCTCTAGCTACGCAAACACTGAAGCTTTCTTT.

The chain combines TRBV5-6 with TRBJ1-2, with D unclear. The V end lost 0 bases, the J end lost 4 bases, and 10 bases lay between the germline ends. The CDR3 length is 14 residues. Per germline, CDR1 SGHDT and CDR2 YYEEEE. DNA for the CDR3: TGTGCCAGCAGCTTGGTACGGGGAAGCTATGGCTACACCTTC. Its protein is CASSLVRGSYGYTF.

The chain recombines TRBV7-2 with TRBJ2-2, with D hard to call. The CDR3 spans 13 residues. The germline CDR1 and CDR2 sequences are SGHTA and FQGNSA. Trimming took off 5 bases at V and 8 bases at J, with 12 bases between the two ends. CDR3 region: CASSPRSSGELFF. As DNA, the CDR3 is TGTGCCAGCAGCCCCCGCTCCTCGGGGGAGCTGTTTTTT.

The chain combines TRBV5-1 with TRBJ1-2; no firm D call. V was cut by 1 base and J by 3 bases, with 10 bases left in between. This CDR3 is built from 14 residues. Germline CDR1 reads SGHRS; CDR2 reads YFSETQ. The CDR3 sequence: CASSLTGWDYGYTF. CDR3 nucleotides: TGCGCCAGCAGCTTGACCGGGTGGGACTATGGCTACACCTTC.

Only one count was recorded for this clone. The chain combines TRBV5-1 with TRBJ1-1; D ambiguous. CDR1 and CDR2 from the germline V gene are SGHRS and YFSETQ. The CDR3 runs 16 residues. Trimming shortened V by 4 bases and J by 0 bases, and 16 bases separated the two germline ends. Written as DNA, the CDR3 is TGCGCCAGCAGCGAAGGAGGCGGATTAATGAACACTGAAGCTTTCTTT. It codes for CASSEGGGLMNTEAFF. Full variable domain (missing parts from reference TRBV5-1 and TRBJ1-1): KAGVTQTPRYLIKTRGQQVTLSCSPISGHRSVSWYQQTPGQGLQFLFEYFSETQRNKGNFPGRFSGRQFSNSRSEMNVSTLELGDSALYLCASSEGGGLMNTEAFFGQGTRLTVV.